A single sample gave rise to the 18 T cell receptor beta chains below, sequenced in a study of blood T cell repertoires in COVID-19. Using immunoSEQ multiplex PCR, the repertoire was profiled, and TCRdb retains in-frame clones only, with some absent. The sample includes hundreds of thousands of clones, 80% to 90% of them seen just once. The specimen was PBMCs or T cells enriched from blood (not recorded which). These receptors were collected from a man younger than 35 who had recovered from COVID-19.

The CDR3 loop reads CASSQGTGAEAFF. The CDR3 bases are TGTGCCAGCAGCCAAGGGACAGGGGCTGAAGCTTTCTTT. The J gene is TRBJ1-1, the V gene TRBV3-1 (or the pseudogene TRBV3-2), with 9 bases matching TRBD1. The trim removed 1 base at V and 6 bases at J, leaving 0 bases unmatched. The CDR3 spans 13 residues. CDR1 and CDR2 (germline): LGHDT, YNNKEL (reference sequence).

The V call is TRBV2, the J call TRBJ1-2, with 10 bases matching TRBD1. The CDR3 has 14 amino acids. Looked up from germline, CDR1 is SNHLY and CDR2 is FYNNEI. The V segment lost 6 bases and the J segment 3 bases; nucleotides outside the gene matches: 4. Written as DNA, the CDR3 is TGTGCCAGCAGCCTAGGGACAGGGGACTATGGCTACACCTTC. It translates to CASSLGTGDYGYTF.

The V gene is TRBV2, the J gene TRBJ2-7, with TRBD2 matching over 8 bases. CDR3 length: 16 residues. Unmatched junction bases numbered 13, after V lost 5 bases and J lost 4 bases. Germline CDR1 is SNHLY and CDR2 is FYNNEI. DNA for the CDR3: TGTGCCAGCAGTACCCAGATCGGGACTAGACCTTACGAGCAGTACTTC. It translates to CASSTQIGTRPYEQYF. Using reference TRBV2 and TRBJ2-7 for the parts outside the CDR3, the full variable domain is EPEVTQTPSHQVTQMGQEVILRCVPISNHLYFYWYRQILGQKVEFLVSFYNNEISEKSEIFDDQFSVERPDGSNFTLKIRSTKLEDSAMYFCASSTQIGTRPYEQYFGPGTRLTVT.

The chain combines TRBV4-1 with TRBJ2-2; a weak D match, TRBD1 (6 bases). V lost 5 bases and J lost 2, with 15 bases in between. The CDR3 has 16 residues. The germline gives CDR1 MGHRA, CDR2 YSYEKL. The CDR3 protein is CASSFHQGTNTGELFF. In DNA form, the CDR3 reads TGCGCCAGCAGCTTCCACCAGGGGACAAACACCGGGGAGCTGTTTTTT.

This sequence joins TRBV25-1 and TRBJ2-2; no definite D call. Germline V gives CDR1 MGHDK, CDR2 SYGVNS. V was pared by 3 bases and J by 1 base, with 12 bases between. The CDR3 length is 16 residues. CDR3 sequence (DNA): TGTGCCAGCAGTGAGACTGAAGCCTGGAACACCGGGGAGCTGTTTTTT. Translation gives CASSETEAWNTGELFF.

The chain recombines TRBV28 with TRBJ2-7, with TRBD1 matching over 9 bases. Trimming cost V 5 bases and J 8 bases; bases outside gene matches: 7. This CDR3 is 13 amino acids long. Per germline, CDR1 MDHEN and CDR2 SYDVKM. CDR3: CASSPRDRVQQYF. The CDR3 nucleotides are TGTGCCAGCAGTCCCCGGGACAGGGTACAGCAGTACTTC.

The chain employs TRBV19 and TRBJ1-1; D is uncertain. The CDR3 loop spans 15 amino acids. Looked up from germline, CDR1 is LNHDA and CDR2 is SQIVND (reference sequence). The V and J ends lost 4 bases and 5 bases respectively, with 17 bases between them. CDR3 bases: TGTGCCAGTAGTACGGCGGGGTTGGTCAGAACTGAAGCTTTCTTT. Its protein product is CASSTAGLVRTEAFF.

The genes are TRBV5-6 and TRBJ1-6; D is unclear. The length of the CDR3 is 16 residues. From germline, CDR1 is SGHDT and CDR2 YYEEEE. V lost 2 bases, J lost 2 bases, and 11 bases lay in between. This chain's CDR3 is CASSFADSPYNSPLHF. The CDR3 DNA reads TGTGCCAGCAGCTTCGCTGACTCGCCCTATAATTCACCCCTCCACTTT.

The V and J genes are TRBV9 and TRBJ1-3; perhaps TRBD1 as D (6 bases). Looked up from germline, CDR1 is SGDLS and CDR2 is YYNGEE. The CDR3 totals 14 residues. The V gene lost 5 bases and the J gene lost 5 bases, with 14 bases spanning the gap. The CDR3 coding sequence is TGTGCCAGCAGTAGGGCAGGGGAAAGAAACACCATATATTTT. Translation gives CASSRAGERNTIYF.

The V call is TRBV2, the J call TRBJ2-2; TRBD2 matches at 8 bases. Losses at the gene ends were 4 bases for V and 4 bases for J; bases not matched to a gene: 11. The CDR3 extends over 17 amino acids. Germline CDR1 and CDR2: SNHLY and FYNNEI. The DNA for the CDR3 is TGTGCCAGCAGTGTTCTCGGGGGGGCTTCAAGCACCGGGGAGCTGTTTTTT. It encodes CASSVLGGASSTGELFF.

The V call is TRBV6-5, the J call TRBJ2-1; 10 nucleotides line up with TRBD2. Germline lookup yields CDR1 MNHEY and CDR2 SVGAGI. V lost 4 bases, J lost 7 bases, and 7 bases stayed unmatched. This CDR3 has 15 residues. The CDR3 nucleotides read TGTGCCAGCAGTTCCACGGGACTAGCGTCGAATGAGCAGTTCTTC. It specifies CASSSTGLASNEQFF.

CDR3 loop: CASSSGDTDTQYF. In DNA, the CDR3 is TGCGCCAGCAGCTCTGGAGACACAGATACGCAGTATTTT. This chain joins TRBV5-1 and TRBJ2-3; D is uncertain. The CDR3 loop spans 13 amino acids. V lost 3 bases, J lost 2 bases, and 7 bases lay in between. The germline V gene has CDR1 SGHRS and CDR2 YFSETQ.

The rearrangement uses TRBV7-9 and TRBJ2-2; 9 nucleotides agree with TRBD1. Germline V CDR1 and CDR2: SEHNR, FQNEAQ (reference sequence). V lost 7 bases and J lost 7; bases outside the gene matches: 7. The CDR3 is made up of 14 amino acids. CDR3 amino acids: CASNPGQGLGELFF. The CDR3 DNA is TGTGCCAGCAACCCGGGACAGGGCCTCGGGGAGCTGTTTTTT.

This chain connects TRBV7-2 to TRBJ2-3, with 8 bases fitting TRBD2. The CDR3 extends over 16 amino acids. The germline CDR1 and CDR2 sequences are SGHTA and FQGNSA. The trim removed 0 bases at V and 2 bases at J, leaving 4 bases unmatched. In DNA form, the CDR3 reads TGTGCCAGCAGCTTAGCGGTAGCGGGAATCACAGATACGCAGTATTTT. Its protein is CASSLAVAGITDTQYF.

The chain links TRBV20-1 to TRBJ2-3; weak D call: TRBD1 (5 bases). Germline V gives CDR1 DFQATT, CDR2 SNEGSKA (reference sequence). Trimming shortened V by 3 bases and J by 7 bases, and 23 bases separated the two germline ends. The CDR3 contains 16 residues. The CDR3 DNA is TGCAGTGCTAGTCCACCACTGACTGGGGTGGGGCATACGCAGTATTTT. This gives the protein CSASPPLTGVGHTQYF.

The chain carries TRBV9 and TRBJ1-3; D gene unclear. V was trimmed by 3 bases and J by 3 bases, leaving 19 bases between them. Germline-derived CDR1 and CDR2 are SGDLS and YYNGEE. There are 17 residues in the CDR3. The CDR3 protein is CASSATFGETGGNTIYF. CDR3 coding DNA: TGTGCCAGCAGCGCGACCTTTGGGGAGACGGGTGGAAACACCATATATTTT. Full variable domain (remainder filled in from reference TRBV9 and TRBJ1-3): DSGVTQTPKHLITATGQRVTLRCSPRSGDLSVYWYQQSLDQGLQFLIQYYNGEERAKGNILERFSAQQFPDLHSELNLSSLELGDSALYFCASSATFGETGGNTIYFGEGSWLTVV.

This clone occurred once. The J gene is TRBJ2-7, the V gene TRBV30; 12 nucleotides match TRBD2. The CDR3 covers 14 residues. The trim removed 3 bases at V and 4 bases at J, leaving 4 bases unmatched. Germline V lookup: CDR1 GTSNPN, CDR2 SVGIG (reference sequence). CDR3 in DNA: TGTGCCTGGAGGGCTAGCGGGAGGGGATACGAGCAGTACTTC. The encoded protein is CAWRASGRGYEQYF.

The chain is built from TRBV7-2 and TRBJ1-5; the D gene is possibly TRBD1 (5 bases). V lost 5 bases and J 7 bases, leaving 12 bases between the germline ends. Germline V gives CDR1 SGHTA, CDR2 FQGNSA. The CDR3 loop spans 13 amino acids. The CDR3 is CASSAGRGQPQHF. The CDR3 nucleotides read TGTGCCAGCAGCGCAGGGCGGGGCCAGCCCCAGCATTTT.